The 29 T cell receptor beta chains reported below all come from one sample, sequenced in a study of CD8 T cells in Susac syndrome. Reverse transcription of roughly 0.5 to 1 ug RNA used random hexamers. TCRdb re-analysed the immunoSEQ multiplex PCR reads in MiXCR, keeping a single row per CDR3 protein. This sample yields 84,000 or so distinct CDR3 sequences, of which roughly 95% are seen a single time; roughly 0.45% belongs to the top ten. Sequences were obtained from CD8+ T cells from PBMCs. The receptor source for this set is a human donor with Susac syndrome.

The chain combines TRBV23-1 with TRBJ1-5; no reliable D call. TRBV23-1 is given ORF status, its function remaining uncertain. The length of the CDR3 is 12 residues. V shed 3 bases and J shed 5 bases, with 5 bases lying between them. This CDR3 reads CASSQLDQPQHF. The DNA for the CDR3 is TGCGCCAGCAGTCAGTTGGATCAGCCCCAGCATTTT.

This chain connects TRBV28 to TRBJ2-7; weak D call: TRBD1 (6 bases). The germline V gene has CDR1 MDHEN and CDR2 SYDVKM. This CDR3 comprises 16 residues. The V and J ends lost 4 bases and 3 bases respectively, with 19 bases between them. DNA of the CDR3: TGTGCCAGCAGTTCGCCGACAGGTCGAACGCTCTACGAGCAGTACTTC. It is translated as CASSSPTGRTLYEQYF.

The chain uses TRBV9 and TRBJ1-1; D might be TRBD1 (6 bases). Germline V CDR1 and CDR2: SGDLS, YYNGEE. The CDR3 sequence is 15 residues long. The V gene lost 1 base and the J gene lost 5 bases, with 15 bases spanning the gap. CDR3 nucleotides: TGTGCCAGCAGCGTATTCTCGAGGGGGAATACTGAAGCTTTCTTT. Its translation: CASSVFSRGNTEAFF.

The J gene is TRBJ1-1, the V gene TRBV14; D is unclear. Trimming took off 0 bases at V and 10 bases at J, with 9 bases between the two ends. The CDR3 has 12 amino acids. CDR1 and CDR2 from the germline V gene are SGHDN and FVKESK. The CDR3 reads CASSQDAIGAFF. CDR3 DNA sequence: TGTGCCAGCAGCCAAGATGCTATCGGAGCTTTCTTT.

This clonotype occurred once. V and J are TRBV6-5 and TRBJ2-7, with TRBD1 identical over 9 bases. This CDR3 is 14 amino acids long. V lost 2 bases to trimming and J lost 3 bases; unmatched junction nucleotides: 2. Germline CDR1 is MNHEY and CDR2 is SVGAGI. The CDR3 loop reads CASSYRDRDYEQYF. CDR3 DNA: TGTGCCAGCAGTTACCGGGACAGGGACTACGAGCAGTACTTC.

The chain links TRBV18 to TRBJ2-5; 7 nucleotides align to TRBD1. Per the germline V gene, CDR1 is KGHSH and CDR2 is LQKENI. This CDR3 has 15 amino acids. The V and J ends lost 3 bases and 7 bases, in that order; junction bases with no gene match: 11. CDR3 sequence: CASSPGPQGKGTQYF. In nucleotides, the CDR3 is TGTGCCAGCTCACCCGGACCACAGGGGAAAGGGACCCAGTACTTC.

The rearrangement uses TRBV29-1 and TRBJ2-5; D might be TRBD2 (6 bases). Germline V gene data show CDR1 as SQVTM and CDR2 as ANQGSEA. This CDR3 is 13 amino acids long. The V end was cut by 4 bases, the J end by 5 bases, with 14 bases between. The DNA of the CDR3 is TGCAGCGTTGCGGGACGGCTAGCGGAGACCCAGTACTTC. Protein: CSVAGRLAETQYF.

This clonotype was seen just once. The rearrangement joins TRBV7-9 to TRBJ1-2; D might be TRBD1 (5 bases). The V end lost 5 bases, the J end lost 6 bases, and 22 bases lay between the germline ends. The CDR3 is 16 amino acids. Germline V gene sequence: CDR1 SEHNR, CDR2 FQNEAQ (reference sequence). The CDR3: CASSGGAEATVDGYTF. The DNA for the CDR3 is TGTGCCAGCAGCGGTGGGGCGGAGGCGACAGTCGATGGCTACACCTTC.

The sample holds a few counts of this clonotype. The J gene is TRBJ2-1, the V gene TRBV6-1, with D possibly being TRBD2 (7 bases). V dropped 3 bases and J dropped 5 bases, with 14 bases sitting between them. This CDR3 contains 15 residues. Germline values: CDR1 MNHNS, CDR2 SASEGT. CDR3 sequence: CASSDWRGPHNEQFF. Here the CDR3 DNA reads TGTGCCAGCAGTGATTGGCGGGGGCCACACAATGAGCAGTTCTTC.

The gene calls are TRBV30 and TRBJ2-7; tentative D call: TRBD2 (5 bases). Germline CDR1 and CDR2: GTSNPN and SVGIG (reference sequence). This CDR3 is 14 amino acids long. The germline V and J ends were trimmed by 2 bases and 4 bases, with 15 bases remaining between them. CDR3 sequence (DNA): TGTGCCTGGAGTAAAACCGGGATGCAATACGAGCAGTACTTC. It codes for CAWSKTGMQYEQYF. Combining the CDR3 with reference TRBV30 and TRBJ2-7 gives the whole variable domain SQTIHQWPATLVQPVGSPLSLECTVEGTSNPNLYWYRQAAGRGLQLLFYSVGIGQISSEVPQNLSASRPQDRQFILSSKKLLLSDSGFYLCAWSKTGMQYEQYFGPGTRLTVT.

This clonotype occurred a few times. V is TRBV6-2 or TRBV6-3 and J is TRBJ2-1; no clear D. The CDR3 totals 12 residues. CDR1 and CDR2 from the germline V gene are MNHEY and SVGEGT. The V end lost 6 bases, the J end lost 9 bases, and 12 bases lay between the germline ends. CDR3 sequence reads: CASRQGSGEQFF. CDR3 in DNA: TGTGCCAGCAGGCAAGGATCGGGTGAGCAGTTCTTC.

This clonotype was observed a single time. The CDR3 DNA sequence: TGTGCCAGCAGCCAGGGCGGGCGGGAGGATACGCAGTATTTT. The encoded protein is CASSQGGREDTQYF. The genes are TRBV3-1 and TRBJ2-3; 7 bases align to TRBD2. This CDR3 region has 14 residues. Germline V gene sequence: CDR1 LGHDT, CDR2 YNNKEL (reference sequence). Unmatched junction bases numbered 6, after V lost 3 bases and J lost 6 bases.

The chain joins TRBV13 to TRBJ2-3, with no clear D. The V and J ends lost 1 base and 2 bases respectively, with 10 bases between them. There are 15 residues in the CDR3. Germline lookup yields CDR1 PRHDT and CDR2 FYEKMQ (reference sequence). This CDR3 reads CASSLVSVVTDTQYF. The CDR3 DNA sequence: TGTGCCAGCAGCTTAGTGAGTGTAGTCACAGATACGCAGTATTTT.

This clonotype is a singleton in its sample. This sequence joins TRBV18 and TRBJ1-5; no reliable D call. There are 15 residues in the CDR3. Per the germline V gene, CDR1 is KGHSH and CDR2 is LQKENI. The germline V and J ends were trimmed by 0 bases and 3 bases, with 9 bases remaining between them. The CDR3 loop is CASSPPGSINQPQHF. The CDR3 region has the DNA TGTGCCAGCTCACCACCTGGAAGTATCAATCAGCCCCAGCATTTT. The variable domain in full, with the rest retrieved from reference TRBV18 and TRBJ1-5, is NAGVMQNPRHLVRRRGQEARLRCSPMKGHSHVYWYRQLPEEGLKFMVYLQKENIIDESGMPKERFSAEFPKEGPSILRIQQVVRGDSAAYFCASSPPGSINQPQHFGDGTRLSIL.

The chain couples TRBV29-1 to TRBJ2-1; D remains ambiguous. V was trimmed by 5 bases and J by 5 bases, leaving 7 bases between them. CDR1 is SQVTM, CDR2 ANQGSEA, per germline. The CDR3 contains 11 residues. CDR3 sequence reads: CSVRRNNEQFF. As DNA, the CDR3 is TGCAGCGTTCGACGGAACAATGAGCAGTTCTTC.

The chain carries TRBV19 and TRBJ1-1; D is ambiguous. CDR1 and CDR2 (germline): LNHDA, SQIVND (reference sequence). The CDR3 runs 14 residues. V dropped 4 bases and J dropped 0 bases, with 9 bases sitting between them. CDR3 residues: CASSTMGLNTEAFF. The CDR3 DNA reads as TGTGCCAGTAGTACAATGGGTTTGAACACTGAAGCTTTCTTT.

CDR3 coding DNA: TGTGCCAGCAGCATCGGGACAGGAGAGACCCAGTACTTC. This sequence encodes CASSIGTGETQYF. The rearrangement joins TRBV5-4 to TRBJ2-5, with TRBD1 identical over 8 bases. Germline V gene lookup returns CDR1 SGHNT and CDR2 YYREEE (reference sequence). After removal of 4 bases from V and 4 bases from J, the junction contained 3 bases not matched to a gene. The CDR3 sequence is 13 residues long.

The chain carries TRBV28 and TRBJ1-5, with a weak D call TRBD1 (5 bases). Per the germline V gene, CDR1 is MDHEN and CDR2 is SYDVKM. The ends were cut back, 8 bases at V and 5 bases at J, with 19 bases in the middle. CDR3 size: 15 residues. CDR3 amino acids: CASGPRDRSDQPQHF. The CDR3 nucleotides are TGTGCCAGCGGACCTCGGGACCGCTCGGATCAGCCCCAGCATTTT.

This chain links TRBV30 with TRBJ1-5; D ambiguous. Trimming cost V 3 bases and J 3 bases, with 12 bases left between them. In germline, CDR1 is GTSNPN, CDR2 SVGIG (reference sequence). The CDR3 runs to 14 residues. CDR3 sequence: CAWSADVYNQPQHF. The CDR3 DNA is TGTGCCTGGAGCGCGGACGTATACAATCAGCCCCAGCATTTT.

The J gene is TRBJ1-2, the V gene TRBV30, with 8 bases matching TRBD1. In germline, CDR1 is GTSNPN, CDR2 SVGIG (reference sequence). The CDR3 is made up of 14 amino acids. V shed 5 bases, J shed 1 base, and the junction held 6 bases outside the gene matches. The DNA of the CDR3 is TGTGCCTGGGAGGGACAGGAGAATAACTATGGCTACACCTTC. Amino acids: CAWEGQENNYGYTF.

The chain recombines TRBV19 with TRBJ2-7; TRBD1 aligns across 8 bases. Germline V gene data show CDR1 as LNHDA and CDR2 as SQIVND (reference sequence). The CDR3 has 14 residues. With 3 bases clipped from V and 0 bases from J, the junction kept 1 base outside the gene matches. The CDR3 DNA follows: TGTGCCAGTAGTATGACAGGGGACTCCTACGAGCAGTACTTC. Protein product: CASSMTGDSYEQYF. Variable domain in full (rest from reference TRBV19 and TRBJ2-7): DGGITQSPKYLFRKEGQNVTLSCEQNLNHDAMYWYRQDPGQGLRLIYYSQIVNDFQKGDIAEGYSVSREKKESFPLTVTSAQKNPTAFYLCASSMTGDSYEQYFGPGTRLTVT.

The rearrangement uses TRBV19 and TRBJ2-7; TRBD1 aligns across 11 bases. The V segment lost 5 bases and the J segment 5 bases; nucleotides outside the gene matches: 5. Germline CDR1 reads LNHDA; CDR2 reads SQIVND (reference sequence). CDR3 length: 14 amino acids. In DNA form, the CDR3 reads TGTGCCAGTAGTCCGGACAGGGGGCTCGACGAGCAGTACTTC. Protein sequence: CASSPDRGLDEQYF.

The chain links TRBV20-1 to TRBJ2-3; the D gene is possibly TRBD1 (8 bases). Looked up from germline, CDR1 is DFQATT and CDR2 is SNEGSKA (reference sequence). The V and J ends lost 2 bases and 7 bases respectively, with 19 bases between them. The CDR3 is 15 amino acids. CDR3 DNA: TGCAGTGCTAGATCGCGACAGGGGCGGGGGAATACGCAGTATTTT. Residues: CSARSRQGRGNTQYF.

The rearrangement uses TRBV9 and TRBJ1-2; possibly TRBD1 for D (6 bases). The germline V gene has CDR1 SGDLS and CDR2 YYNGEE. V was clipped by 0 bases and J by 7 bases, with 19 bases between them. The length of the CDR3 is 16 residues. The CDR3 coding sequence is TGTGCCAGCAGCGTAGAGGGCCGGTCAGGGGTTCGTGGCTACACCTTC. Translated: CASSVEGRSGVRGYTF.

This chain connects TRBV9 to TRBJ2-1; possible D gene TRBD1, 5 bases. Per germline, CDR1 SGDLS and CDR2 YYNGEE. V shed 3 bases and J shed 4 bases, with 11 bases lying between them. The CDR3 is 14 residues long. The chain's CDR3 is CASSAGHGYNEQFF. CDR3 coding DNA: TGTGCCAGCAGCGCAGGACACGGTTACAATGAGCAGTTCTTC. The complete variable domain, with remaining parts taken from reference TRBV9 and TRBJ2-1, reads DSGVTQTPKHLITATGQRVTLRCSPRSGDLSVYWYQQSLDQGLQFLIQYYNGEERAKGNILERFSAQQFPDLHSELNLSSLELGDSALYFCASSAGHGYNEQFFGPGTRLTVL.

This clonotype came up once. This chain uses TRBV7-9 with TRBJ2-1; D possibly corresponds to TRBD2 (6 bases). The V end lost 4 bases, the J end lost 5 bases, and 12 bases lay between the germline ends. The CDR3 length is 14 residues. Germline-derived CDR1 and CDR2 are SEHNR and FQNEAQ (reference sequence). The CDR3 region has the DNA TGTGCCAGCAGCTACGCGGGGATGAACAATGAGCAGTTCTTC. Translation gives CASSYAGMNNEQFF. The full variable domain, rest sourced from reference TRBV7-9 and TRBJ2-1, is DTGVSQNPRHKITKRGQNVTFRCDPISEHNRLYWYRQTLGQGPEFLTYFQNEAQLEKSRLLSDRFSAERPKGSFSTLEIQRTEQGDSAMYLCASSYAGMNNEQFFGPGTRLTVL.

V gene TRBV15 combines with J gene TRBJ2-7; TRBD2 is a possible D gene (6 bases). Germline CDR1 and CDR2: LNHNV and YYDKDF (reference sequence). With 4 bases removed from V and 3 bases from J, the gap between germline ends came to 13 bases. This CDR3 contains 14 residues. The CDR3: CATSTEGIGYEQYF. The DNA of the CDR3 is TGTGCCACCAGCACGGAGGGAATCGGCTACGAGCAGTACTTC.

The chain carries TRBV20-1 and TRBJ2-1, with D maybe TRBD2 (6 bases). The CDR3 covers 15 residues. Germline CDR1 is DFQATT and CDR2 is SNEGSKA (reference sequence). V was pared by 0 bases and J by 9 bases, with 18 bases between. This chain's CDR3 is CSARELASPQFEQFF. DNA for the CDR3: TGCAGTGCTAGAGAGCTAGCGAGTCCCCAATTTGAGCAGTTCTTC.

The chain recombines TRBV5-6 with TRBJ2-7; D possibly corresponds to TRBD2 (6 bases). Germline CDR1 reads SGHDT; CDR2 reads YYEEEE. The CDR3 extends over 13 amino acids. The V end was cut by 6 bases, the J end by 4 bases, with 14 bases between. The CDR3 DNA reads TGTGCCAGCAATCTGAGGAGGGGATACGAGCAGTACGTC. Its protein is CASNLRRGYEQYV.